The next 13 T cell receptor beta chains were all read from a single sample in a study of cytomegalovirus exposure and HLA in healthy donors. PCR involved 60 Vbeta and 13 Jbeta primers. Generated by immunoSEQ multiplex PCR, the TCRdb table keeps only in-frame clones and is missing some. Among 200,000 to 250,000 clones, around 89% were seen once, and the ten largest hold about 1%. Material: PBMCs. The receptors were sampled from a woman under 30 in good health and CMV-seronegative.

The chain uses TRBV5-4 and TRBJ1-1; 8 nucleotides agree with TRBD1. Germline-derived CDR1 and CDR2 are SGHNT and YYREEE (reference sequence). J lost 0 bases, V lost 7 bases, and 5 bases had no gene match. This CDR3 spans 14 amino acids. CDR3 residues: CASGGTGLNTEAFF. In nucleotides, the CDR3 is TGTGCCAGCGGCGGGACAGGCCTGAACACTGAAGCTTTCTTT.

This clone has a single count. The genes are TRBV11-2 and TRBJ2-2, with 10 nucleotides matching TRBD2. Germline CDR1 reads SGHAT; CDR2 reads FQNNGV. The junction had 9 bases not matched to a gene; V was cut back by 4 bases and J by 1 base. CDR3 size: 18 residues. This CDR3 is CASSSTSSSGRNTGELFF. The CDR3 coding sequence is TGTGCCAGCAGCTCCACCTCATCTAGCGGGAGGAACACCGGGGAGCTGTTTTTT.

The chain joins TRBV7-2 to TRBJ2-7, with a possible D match to TRBD2 (6 bases). The ends were cut back, 2 bases at V and 3 bases at J, with 23 bases in the middle. Germline-derived CDR1 and CDR2 are SGHTA and FQGNSA. The CDR3 runs to 18 residues. CDR3 sequence reads: CASSLRVDLRGISYEQYF. In DNA, the CDR3 is TGTGCCAGCAGCTTAAGGGTGGACCTACGCGGGATTAGCTACGAGCAGTACTTC.

This chain connects TRBV19 to TRBJ1-2; perhaps TRBD1 as D (6 bases). The CDR3 runs to 14 residues. Trimming left V 7 bases short and J 4 bases short, with 16 bases between. CDR1 is LNHDA, CDR2 SQIVND, per germline (reference sequence). The CDR3 DNA sequence: TGTGCCAGTACCCACTCGGACAGCCCCTATGGCTACACCTTC. Its protein product is CASTHSDSPYGYTF.

The gene calls are TRBV12-5 and TRBJ2-7; possibly TRBD2 for D (6 bases). The CDR3 has 20 amino acids. Germline CDR1 reads LGHNT; CDR2 reads FRNRAP. The germline V and J ends were trimmed by 2 bases and 5 bases, with 31 bases remaining between them. CDR3 in DNA: TGTGCTAGTGGTTTGCACTATCCTCGTATTTTGCGGGGCTACGAAAACGAGCAGTACTTC. Translation: CASGLHYPRILRGYENEQYF.

CDR3 loop: CASSPSGTGGYEQYF. In nucleotides, the CDR3 is TGTGCCAGCAGCCCGTCCGGGACAGGGGGCTACGAGCAGTACTTC. The chain joins TRBV27 to TRBJ2-7; 11 positions agree with TRBD1. CDR3 length equals 15 residues. V lost 6 bases to trimming and J lost 3 bases; unmatched junction nucleotides: 7. The germline V gene encodes CDR1 MNHEY and CDR2 SMNVEV (reference sequence).

J is TRBJ1-2 and V is TRBV7-9; 7 nucleotides align to TRBD1. CDR3 length: 14 amino acids. Germline assignment: CDR1 SEHNR and CDR2 FQNEAQ (reference sequence). V trimming: 2 bases; J trimming: 5 bases; junction bases outside the gene matches: 5. The CDR3 reads CASSLLKTGYGYTF. The CDR3 DNA is TGTGCCAGCAGCTTATTAAAGACAGGGTATGGCTACACCTTC. The entire variable domain, with the rest obtained from reference TRBV7-9 and TRBJ1-2, is as follows: DTGVSQNPRHKITKRGQNVTFRCDPISEHNRLYWYRQTLGQGPEFLTYFQNEAQLEKSRLLSDRFSAERPKGSFSTLEIQRTEQGDSAMYLCASSLLKTGYGYTFGSGTRLTVV.

The chain employs TRBV30 and TRBJ2-7, with TRBD2 matching 10 bases. Germline lookup yields CDR1 GTSNPN and CDR2 SVGIG (reference sequence). The V and J ends lost 2 bases and 5 bases, in that order; junction bases with no gene match: 6. The CDR3 is made up of 14 amino acids. CDR3 in amino acids: CAWSLAGARNEQYF. CDR3 DNA sequence: TGTGCCTGGAGTCTAGCGGGAGCCCGAAACGAGCAGTACTTC.

This clone was picked up a small number of times. The chain joins TRBV5-1 to TRBJ1-4; 8 nucleotides agree with TRBD1. The CDR3 covers 17 residues. The junction had 11 bases not matched to a gene; V was cut back by 1 base and J by 6 bases. CDR1 and CDR2 from the germline V gene are SGHRS and YFSETQ. As DNA, the CDR3 is TGCGCCAGCAGCTTGCCCGGCTCGGCAGGGGGCGATGAAAAACTGTTTTTT. Translating it yields CASSLPGSAGGDEKLFF.

The chain couples TRBV19 to TRBJ1-2; no reliable D call. In germline, CDR1 is LNHDA, CDR2 SQIVND (reference sequence). V lost 1 base and J lost 2, with 5 bases in between. There are 13 residues in the CDR3. CDR3 protein: CASSIAQNYGYTF. The CDR3 DNA reads TGTGCCAGTAGTATAGCCCAGAACTATGGCTACACCTTC.

The V and J genes are TRBV5-4 and TRBJ2-7, with TRBD1 matching over 11 bases. The J segment lost 7 bases and the V segment lost 4 bases, leaving 7 bases of the junction unmatched. This CDR3 region has 14 residues. CDR1 SGHNT and CDR2 YYREEE come from the germline V gene (reference sequence). The CDR3 nucleotides are TGTGCCAGCAGCCGTGGACAGGGGGCGAGGGAGCAGTACTTC. It translates to CASSRGQGAREQYF. The whole variable domain, filled in from reference TRBV5-4 and TRBJ2-7, reads ETGVTQSPTHLIKTRGQQVTLRCSSQSGHNTVSWYQQALGQGPQFIFQYYREEENGRGNFPPRFSGLQFPNYSSELNVNALELDDSALYLCASSRGQGAREQYFGPGTRLTVT.

The chain is built from TRBV5-1 and TRBJ1-1; no firm D call. Trimming left V 0 bases short and J 1 base short, with 10 bases between. The CDR3 is made up of 15 amino acids. The germline V gene has CDR1 SGHRS and CDR2 YFSETQ. CDR3 in DNA: TGCGCCAGCAGCTTGGGACACTCAGAGAACACTGAAGCTTTCTTT. This sequence encodes CASSLGHSENTEAFF.

The chain has TRBV7-3 and TRBJ2-5, with 7 bases identical to TRBD2. The trim removed 7 bases at V and 4 bases at J, leaving 27 bases unmatched. The CDR3 runs to 20 residues. In germline, CDR1 is SGHTA, CDR2 FQGTGA. The CDR3 loop reads CASTHLAGSQWGGEGETQYF. CDR3 DNA sequence: TGTGCCAGCACCCACCTTGCGGGTTCCCAATGGGGGGGGGAAGGAGAGACCCAGTACTTC.